Listed here are 4 T cell receptor beta chains from one sample, sequenced in a study of blood T cell repertoires in COVID-19. Data came from immunoSEQ multiplex PCR; TCRdb stores just in-frame clones and leaves some out. This table holds about 120,000 clones, 90% found once. Sequencing input: peripheral blood. These receptors were taken from a human donor with active COVID-19. The donor label of this sample is uncertain.

The chain carries TRBV7-2 and TRBJ2-3; 15 positions agree with TRBD2. CDR3 size: 17 residues. Germline lookup yields CDR1 SGHTA and CDR2 FQGNSA. After removal of 1 base from V and 3 bases from J, the junction contained 2 bases not matched to a gene. The CDR3 protein is CASSLVGTSGGTDTQYF. CDR3 sequence (DNA): TGTGCCAGCAGCTTAGTCGGGACTAGCGGGGGGACAGATACGCAGTATTTT.

The gene calls are TRBV19 and TRBJ1-2; tentative D call: TRBD1 (6 bases). The CDR3 totals 14 residues. Trimming stripped 7 bases from V and 7 bases from J, with 19 bases between. Germline loops: CDR1 LNHDA, CDR2 SQIVND (reference sequence). This chain's CDR3 is CASTPLGGALGYTF. The CDR3 DNA follows: TGTGCCAGTACCCCCCTTGGGGGGGCGCTTGGCTACACCTTC.

V gene TRBV30 combines with J gene TRBJ1-4; 9 positions match TRBD1. After removal of 0 bases from V and 8 bases from J, the junction contained 4 bases not matched to a gene. The V gene's germline CDR1 is GTSNPN and CDR2 SVGIG (reference sequence). The CDR3 loop spans 14 amino acids. CDR3 nucleotides: TGTGCCTGGAGTGTCGGGACAGGGAGCGAAAAACTGTTTTTT. Translated, it gives CAWSVGTGSEKLFF.

The chain employs TRBV5-4 and TRBJ1-1; no definite D call. Germline CDR1 and CDR2: SGHNT and YYREEE (reference sequence). The CDR3 consists of 12 residues. V lost 4 bases and J 1 base, leaving 5 bases between the germline ends. The CDR3 loop reads CASSRGNTEAFF. The CDR3 DNA is TGTGCCAGCAGCCGGGGGAACACTGAAGCTTTCTTT.